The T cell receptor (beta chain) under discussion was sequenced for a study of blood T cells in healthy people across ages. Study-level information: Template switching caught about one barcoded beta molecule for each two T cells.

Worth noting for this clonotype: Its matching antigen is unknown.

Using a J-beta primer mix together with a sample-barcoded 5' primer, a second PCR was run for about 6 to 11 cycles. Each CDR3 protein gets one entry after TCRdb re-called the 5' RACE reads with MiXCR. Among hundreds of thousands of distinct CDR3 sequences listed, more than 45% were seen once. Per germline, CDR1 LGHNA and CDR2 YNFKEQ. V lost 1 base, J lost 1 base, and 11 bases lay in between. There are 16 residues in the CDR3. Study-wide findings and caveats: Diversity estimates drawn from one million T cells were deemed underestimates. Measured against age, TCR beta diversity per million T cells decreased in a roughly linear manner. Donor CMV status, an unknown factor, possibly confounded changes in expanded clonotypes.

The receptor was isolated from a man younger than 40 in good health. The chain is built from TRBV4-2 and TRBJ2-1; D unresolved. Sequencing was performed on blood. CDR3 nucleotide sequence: TGTGCCAGCAGCCAAGGAATGGGCACGTCCTACAATGAGCAGTTCTTC. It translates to CASSQGMGTSYNEQFF.